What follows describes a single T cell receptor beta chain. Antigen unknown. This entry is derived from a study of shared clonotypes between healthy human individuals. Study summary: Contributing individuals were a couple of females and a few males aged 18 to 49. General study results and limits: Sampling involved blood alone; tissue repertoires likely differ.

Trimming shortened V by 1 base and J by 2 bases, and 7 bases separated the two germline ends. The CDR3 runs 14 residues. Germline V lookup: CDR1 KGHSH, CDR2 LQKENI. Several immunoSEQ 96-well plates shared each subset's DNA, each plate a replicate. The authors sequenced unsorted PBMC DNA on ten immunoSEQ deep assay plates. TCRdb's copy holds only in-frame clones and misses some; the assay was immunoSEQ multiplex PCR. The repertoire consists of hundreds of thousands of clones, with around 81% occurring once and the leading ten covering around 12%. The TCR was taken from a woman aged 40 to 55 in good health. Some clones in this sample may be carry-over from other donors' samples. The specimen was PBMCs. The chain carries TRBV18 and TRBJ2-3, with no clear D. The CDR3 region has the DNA TGTGCCAGCTCACCACAATCTACCACAGATACGCAGTATTTT. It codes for CASSPQSTTDTQYF.